One sample yielded the 30 T cell receptor beta chains listed below, sequenced in a study of cytomegalovirus exposure and HLA in healthy donors (dated by TCRdb to about 2017). The library was built by means of the immunoSEQ multiplex PCR assay. For the multiplex PCR, a mixture combining 60 forward primers for TCR Vbeta segments and 13 reverse primers for TCR Jbeta segments was used. The source is immuneACCESS, and TCRdb retained only in-frame sequences with V and J called. Part of the clones is not carried over; for the studies checked, unresolved V genes explain less than half of this, and the remainder is unexplained. The sample table lists 150,000 or so clones, less than 85% of them with a count of one. The leading ten clones occupy around 1.5% of the sample. The sequenced material came from PBMCs. The receptors here all came from a male donor in good health and CMV-seronegative.

J is TRBJ2-5 and V is TRBV7-2; D is undetermined. This CDR3 is 12 amino acids long. Between the trimmed V and J ends, which lost 7 bases and 1 base, there was a span of 7 bases. Germline V gene sequence: CDR1 SGHTA, CDR2 FQGNSA. The CDR3 DNA reads as TGTGCCAGCAAGGCGGCCCAAGAGACCCAGTACTTC. Its protein is CASKAAQETQYF.

Concerning this clone: Distinct nucleotide sequences in the sample also encode this CDR3. J is TRBJ2-7 and V is TRBV27; D is perhaps TRBD2 (6 bases). With 0 bases removed from V and 3 bases from J, the gap between germline ends came to 15 bases. The CDR3 runs to 16 residues. Germline CDR1 reads MNHEY; CDR2 reads SMNVEV (reference sequence). The CDR3 reads CASSLSRPSDYYEQYF. In nucleotides, the CDR3 is TGTGCCAGCAGTTTATCGCGGCCTAGCGACTACTACGAGCAGTACTTC.

As regards this clone: Sequence at one end of the junction differs from germline and may be a read error. The chain links TRBV7-9 to TRBJ2-7; 11 bases align to TRBD1. This CDR3 region has 16 residues. The germline gives CDR1 SEHNR, CDR2 FQNEAQ (reference sequence). CDR3 DNA sequence: TGTTCCAGCAGCGTCACAACCGGGACAGGGGGCTACGAGCAGTACTTC. This codes for CSSSVTTGTGGYEQYF.

The V call is TRBV11-1, the J call TRBJ2-5, with 8 bases identical to TRBD2. From germline, CDR1 is SGHAT and CDR2 FQDESV (reference sequence). The CDR3 contains 15 residues. V was clipped by 5 bases and J by 5 bases; unmatched bases: 10. For the CDR3, the DNA is TGTGCCAGCAGCCGATCGGGAGGGCCGTGGGAGACCCAGTACTTC. This encodes CASSRSGGPWETQYF.

The gene calls are TRBV10-3 and TRBJ1-2; 7 bases line up with TRBD1. This CDR3 is 15 amino acids long. The germline V gene has CDR1 ENHRY and CDR2 SYGVKD. V lost 6 bases to trimming and J lost 4 bases; unmatched junction nucleotides: 11. The CDR3 coding sequence is TGTGCCATCAGCACCTCGACAGGGTTAGTCTATGGCTACACCTTC. Residues: CAISTSTGLVYGYTF.

The chain has TRBV4-2 and TRBJ2-4; D is ambiguous. V gave up 1 base and J gave up 0 bases, with 22 bases separating them. The CDR3 length is 20 residues. CDR1 and CDR2 from the germline V gene are LGHNA and YNFKEQ. The CDR3 nucleotides read TGTGCCAGCAGCCAAGGAGAAGATCTAGGTTTCTTGCTAGCCAAAAACATTCAGTACTTC. Its translation: CASSQGEDLGFLLAKNIQYF.

The chain employs TRBV6-4 and TRBJ2-3; D gene unclear. There are 15 residues in the CDR3. Trimming removed 3 bases from V and 0 bases from J, with 10 bases in between. The germline gives CDR1 MRHNA, CDR2 SNTAGT. The CDR3 nucleotides read TGTGCCAGCAGTGAGACATCCGTTAGCACAGATACGCAGTATTTT. Translation: CASSETSVSTDTQYF.

As for this clone: This sample includes further DNA sequences coding for the same CDR3. The rearrangement uses TRBV6-5 and TRBJ2-1; D is unresolved. CDR3 size: 11 residues. Trimming cost V 5 bases and J 4 bases, with 3 bases left between them. The germline V gene has CDR1 MNHEY and CDR2 SVGAGI. The CDR3 loop reads CASSRYNEQFF. For the CDR3, the DNA is TGTGCCAGCAGTCGTTACAATGAGCAGTTCTTC.

J is TRBJ2-1 and V is TRBV5-1; D may be TRBD1 (6 bases). With 0 bases removed from V and 5 bases from J, the gap between germline ends came to 12 bases. The CDR3 is 15 amino acids. Germline CDR1 and CDR2: SGHRS and YFSETQ. As DNA, the CDR3 is TGCGCCAGCAGCTTGGACAGGGTCGGAAACAATGAGCAGTTCTTC. Amino acids: CASSLDRVGNNEQFF.

The chain links TRBV5-1 to TRBJ2-3, with TRBD2 matching 8 bases. Germline V gene sequence: CDR1 SGHRS, CDR2 YFSETQ. The CDR3 is 17 residues long. With V trimmed by 3 bases and J by 2 bases, 11 bases remained unmatched. CDR3 DNA sequence: TGCGCCAGCAGCTGGGGTTCGGTAGCGGGGTACACAGATACGCAGTATTTT. It translates to CASSWGSVAGYTDTQYF.

The J gene is TRBJ2-7, the V gene TRBV7-6; D not resolved. V was shortened by 5 bases and J by 6 bases, with 17 bases between the two germline ends. The CDR3 is made up of 14 amino acids. Germline CDR1 reads SGHVS; CDR2 reads FNYEAQ. The CDR3 bases are TGTGCCAGCAGCAAGAGGCAAGTCGACGGCGAGCAGTACTTC. Residues: CASSKRQVDGEQYF.

V gene TRBV27 combines with J gene TRBJ1-4; TRBD1 is a possible D gene (6 bases). This CDR3 contains 14 residues. V was cut by 2 bases and J by 5 bases, with 9 bases left in between. The V gene's germline CDR1 is MNHEY and CDR2 SMNVEV (reference sequence). The CDR3, as DNA: TGTGCCAGCAGTTTAGCGGGGGCAAATGAAAAACTGTTTTTT. This gives the protein CASSLAGANEKLFF. The full variable domain, rest sourced from reference TRBV27 and TRBJ1-4, is EAQVTQNPRYLITVTGKKLTVTCSQNMNHEYMSWYRQDPGLGLRQIYYSMNVEVTDKGDVPEGYKVSRKEKRNFPLILESPSPNQTSLYFCASSLAGANEKLFFGSGTQLSVL.

This clone occurred a few times. The chain couples TRBV2 to TRBJ2-7; the match to TRBD2 covers 8 bases. Germline-derived CDR1 and CDR2 are SNHLY and FYNNEI. V was pared by 5 bases and J by 3 bases, with 3 bases of the junction left unmatched. CDR3 length equals 13 residues. CDR3 sequence: CASSLGGGYEQYF. The DNA of the CDR3 is TGTGCCAGCAGTCTCGGGGGGGGCTACGAGCAGTACTTC.

The rearrangement links TRBV12-5 to TRBJ2-3, with D tentatively TRBD2 (5 bases). Germline CDR1 LGHNT, CDR2 FRNRAP. This CDR3 spans 14 amino acids. Trimming shortened V by 7 bases and J by 2 bases, and 13 bases separated the two germline ends. This CDR3 is CASDPGLSTDTQYF. The DNA for the CDR3 is TGTGCTAGTGACCCAGGACTTTCCACAGATACGCAGTATTTT.

This clone was observed a single time. V usage is TRBV5-3 and J usage is TRBJ1-6, with a weak D call TRBD1 (6 bases). TRBV5-3 is noted as an ORF with a role that remains uncertain. The V end was cut by 0 bases, the J end by 9 bases, with 19 bases between. This CDR3 comprises 17 residues. CDR3 protein: CARSLGQGLIICSPLHF. In DNA form, the CDR3 reads TGTGCCAGAAGCTTGGGGCAGGGGCTGATAATATGTTCACCCCTCCACTTT.

This clone was observed a handful of times. V and J are TRBV6-1 and TRBJ1-4; TRBD1 agrees at 7 bases. V was pared by 5 bases and J by 6 bases, with 3 bases of the junction left unmatched. CDR1 and CDR2 (germline): MNHNS, SASEGT. This CDR3 is 13 amino acids long. CDR3 loop: CASSHRGDEKLFF. The CDR3 bases are TGTGCCAGCAGTCACAGGGGAGATGAAAAACTGTTTTTT.

V usage is TRBV5-4 and J usage is TRBJ1-3; TRBD1 is a possible D gene (6 bases). CDR1 is SGHNT and CDR2 is YYREEE in the germline V gene (reference sequence). This CDR3 has 15 residues. V shed 5 bases and J shed 0 bases, with 12 bases lying between them. CDR3 DNA sequence: TGTGCCAGCAGTCGACAGGTCGGCTCTGGAAACACCATATATTTT. This sequence encodes CASSRQVGSGNTIYF. Supplemented by reference TRBV5-4 and TRBJ1-3, the full variable domain reads ETGVTQSPTHLIKTRGQQVTLRCSSQSGHNTVSWYQQALGQGPQFIFQYYREEENGRGNFPPRFSGLQFPNYSSELNVNALELDDSALYLCASSRQVGSGNTIYFGEGSWLTVV.

The rearrangement uses TRBV28 and TRBJ2-7, with TRBD1 matching 7 bases. Trimming took 2 bases from V and 9 from J; bases not matched to a gene: 4. This CDR3 region has 12 residues. Germline CDR1 is MDHEN and CDR2 is SYDVKM. In DNA form, the CDR3 reads TGTGCCAGCAGTTTACCACAGGGGAGGCAGTACTTC. Amino acids: CASSLPQGRQYF. Variable domain in full (rest from reference TRBV28 and TRBJ2-7): DVKVTQSSRYLVKRTGEKVFLECVQDMDHENMFWYRQDPGLGLRLIYFSYDVKMKEKGDIPEGYSVSREKKERFSLILESASTNQTSMYLCASSLPQGRQYFGPGTRLTVT.

This clone came up a few times. Here the CDR3 DNA reads TGTGCCAGCACCCGGGGGAGCCAAGAGACCCAGTACTTC. Residues: CASTRGSQETQYF. The V and J genes are TRBV9 and TRBJ2-5; tentatively, D is TRBD2 (6 bases). Deletions cut 6 bases from V and 1 base from J, with 10 bases between. CDR3 length: 13 residues. Germline assignment: CDR1 SGDLS and CDR2 YYNGEE.

The chain employs TRBV19 and TRBJ2-5; D gene uncertain. This CDR3 spans 13 amino acids. V shed 7 bases and J shed 4 bases, with 13 bases lying between them. CDR1 is LNHDA, CDR2 SQIVND, per germline (reference sequence). In nucleotides, the CDR3 is TGTGCCAGTATGTCGGGTTATGGAGAGACCCAGTACTTC. It specifies CASMSGYGETQYF.

The chain combines TRBV4-1 with TRBJ1-2; TRBD1 agrees at 7 bases. V was clipped by 3 bases and J by 4 bases; unmatched bases: 17. From germline, CDR1 is MGHRA and CDR2 YSYEKL. This CDR3 comprises 18 residues. DNA of the CDR3: TGCGCCAGCAGCCAGGCCCGACAGGGACCCCAAGGACTCTATGGCTACACCTTC. Encoded protein: CASSQARQGPQGLYGYTF.

CDR3 protein: CASSWGGGEQFF. CDR3 sequence (DNA): TGCGCCAGCAGTTGGGGAGGGGGTGAGCAGTTCTTC. This sequence joins TRBV5-1 and TRBJ2-1; D is perhaps TRBD2 (7 bases). The V gene's germline CDR1 is SGHRS and CDR2 YFSETQ. V was pared by 5 bases and J by 9 bases, with 12 bases between. This CDR3 comprises 12 residues.

This sequence joins TRBV19 and TRBJ1-1; TRBD1 matches 8 bases. Germline V lookup: CDR1 LNHDA, CDR2 SQIVND (reference sequence). The V segment lost 6 bases and the J segment 1 base; nucleotides outside the gene matches: 7. This CDR3 has 15 amino acids. The CDR3 coding sequence is TGTGCCAGTAGCGACAGGGGAGAGCGGAACACTGAAGCTTTCTTT. As protein: CASSDRGERNTEAFF.

The chain recombines TRBV6-4 with TRBJ2-3; TRBD2 might be the D (6 bases). CDR1 is MRHNA, CDR2 SNTAGT, per germline. The CDR3 length is 14 residues. V was pared by 0 bases and J by 4 bases, with 8 bases between. The CDR3, as DNA: TGTGCCAGCAGTGACTCTGGAGGGTCAGATACGCAGTATTTT. Its protein product is CASSDSGGSDTQYF.

CDR3: CASTPFAVDSYNEQFF. For the CDR3, the DNA is TGTGCCAGCACTCCTTTCGCGGTAGACTCCTACAATGAGCAGTTCTTC. This chain uses TRBV27 with TRBJ2-1; D not resolved. The CDR3 runs to 16 residues. Germline CDR1 MNHEY, CDR2 SMNVEV (reference sequence). Trimming removed 7 bases from V and 0 bases from J, with 16 bases in between.

The CDR3 here is CASSQGGAGLQNTIYF. Here the CDR3 DNA reads TGCGCCAGCAGCCAAGGTGGTGCAGGCCTTCAGAACACCATATATTTT. This sequence joins TRBV4-1 and TRBJ1-3, with D unresolved. This CDR3 spans 16 amino acids. Germline loops: CDR1 MGHRA, CDR2 YSYEKL. V lost 1 base to trimming and J lost 7 bases, with 17 bases between them.

The chain uses TRBV7-3 and TRBJ2-1; TRBD2 matches 8 bases. There are 15 residues in the CDR3. V shed 5 bases and J 4 bases; nucleotides not matched to a gene: 7. Germline CDR1 is SGHTA and CDR2 is FQGTGA. As DNA, the CDR3 is TGTGCCAGCAGCCCTACTAGCGGTTATTACAATGAGCAGTTCTTC. Translation gives CASSPTSGYYNEQFF.

This chain connects TRBV6-1 to TRBJ2-4; 7 bases fit TRBD2. CDR3 length: 13 amino acids. V shed 7 bases and J 14 bases; nucleotides not matched to a gene: 14. Germline values: CDR1 MNHNS, CDR2 SASEGT. The DNA for the CDR3 is TGTGCCAGCATCCTGAAGGTGGCGGGGGAGAAGTACTTC. It translates to CASILKVAGEKYF.

The rearrangement links TRBV12-5 to TRBJ2-2; 7 nucleotides line up with TRBD2. V lost 4 bases, J lost 5 bases, and 10 bases stayed unmatched. Germline V gene lookup returns CDR1 LGHNT and CDR2 FRNRAP. This CDR3 has 16 amino acids. CDR3: CASGSFSSGGTGELFF. CDR3 nucleotide sequence: TGTGCTAGTGGTTCCTTCTCTAGCGGAGGGACCGGGGAGCTGTTTTTT.

The chain is built from TRBV7-2 and TRBJ2-1, with 7 bases matching TRBD2. Germline V gene data show CDR1 as SGHTA and CDR2 as FQGNSA. CDR3 length: 13 residues. V dropped 6 bases and J dropped 4; count of bases not matched to a gene: 3. Here the CDR3 DNA reads TGTGCCAGCAGGACGGGGGGTTACAATGAGCAGTTCTTC. Translation: CASRTGGYNEQFF.